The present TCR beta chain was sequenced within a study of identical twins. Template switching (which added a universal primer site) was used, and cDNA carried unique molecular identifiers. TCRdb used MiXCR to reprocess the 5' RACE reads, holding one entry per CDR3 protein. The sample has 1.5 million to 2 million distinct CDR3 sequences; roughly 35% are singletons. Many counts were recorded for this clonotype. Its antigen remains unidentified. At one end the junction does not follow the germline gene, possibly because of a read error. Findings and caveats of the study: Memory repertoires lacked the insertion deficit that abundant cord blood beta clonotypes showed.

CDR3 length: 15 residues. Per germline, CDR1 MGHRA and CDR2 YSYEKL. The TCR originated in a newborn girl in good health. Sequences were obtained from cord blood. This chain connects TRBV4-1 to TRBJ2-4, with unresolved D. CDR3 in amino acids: CASSQLGLAKNIQYF. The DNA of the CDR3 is TGTGCCAGCAGCCAACTCGGCCTAGCCAAAAACATTCAGTACTTC.